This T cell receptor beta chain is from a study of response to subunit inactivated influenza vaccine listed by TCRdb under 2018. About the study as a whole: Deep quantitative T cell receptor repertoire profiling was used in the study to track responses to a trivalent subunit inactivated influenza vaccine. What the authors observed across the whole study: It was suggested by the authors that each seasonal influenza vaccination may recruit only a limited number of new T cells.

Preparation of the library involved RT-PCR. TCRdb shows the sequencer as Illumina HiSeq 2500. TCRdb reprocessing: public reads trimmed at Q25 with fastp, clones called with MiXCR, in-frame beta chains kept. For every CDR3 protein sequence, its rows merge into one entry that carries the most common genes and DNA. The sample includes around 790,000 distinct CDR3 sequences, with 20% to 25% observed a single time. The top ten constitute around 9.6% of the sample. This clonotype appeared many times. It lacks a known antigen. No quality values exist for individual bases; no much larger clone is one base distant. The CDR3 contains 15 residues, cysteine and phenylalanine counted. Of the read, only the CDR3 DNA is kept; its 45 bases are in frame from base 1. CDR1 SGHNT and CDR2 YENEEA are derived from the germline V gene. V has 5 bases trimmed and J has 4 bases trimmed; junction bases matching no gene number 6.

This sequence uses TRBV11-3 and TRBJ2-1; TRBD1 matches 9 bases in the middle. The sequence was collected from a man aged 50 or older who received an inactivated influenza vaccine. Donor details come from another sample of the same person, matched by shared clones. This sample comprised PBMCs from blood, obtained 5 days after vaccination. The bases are TGTGCCAGCAGCCCTAGACAGGGGGGTTACAATGAGCAGTTCTTC. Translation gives CASSPRQGGYNEQFF.